This T cell receptor delta chain was captured in a study of γδ T cells in repeated Plasmodium falciparum infection (dated by TCRdb to 2020 to 2022). With regard to the full study: Malian children exposed to intense seasonal malaria transmission were enrolled in the natural-infection arm and compared with Australian children matched for age and gender. Four controlled human malaria infections were administered to several malaria-naive U.S. adults over roughly 580 days by bites from P. falciparum NF54-infected Anopheles stephensi mosquitoes. Samples were collected from controlled-infection subjects at baseline, immediately before selected infections, and 21 days after each infection. Malian gammadelta TCR repertoires were analysed cross-sectionally in periods with no transmission and longitudinally across episodes of acute febrile malaria. In the study, the shaping of the human gammadelta T cell repertoire by repeated Plasmodium falciparum infection was examined using natural infection in Mali and controlled human malaria infection.

Library preparation was by multiplex PCR. Sequenced using an Illumina MiSeq. From each sorted gammadelta T cell sample, both TCR gamma (TRG) and TCR delta (TRD) chains were sequenced. The published analysis was carried out like this. Clonotype tree plots, accumulated frequency of the top 20 clonotypes, diversity index (DI) and D75 metrics were included in the repertoire analyses. TCRdb reprocessed the public reads with the caller CATT; rows with the same DNA were merged afterwards. TCRdb's processing, not the study's, gives the V and J calls here. Across this sample there are approximately 90,000 delta-chain clones, with 0.8% to 1% seen only once. Approximately 10% of the sample lies in the top ten. Here is what the overall study found, with its caveats: The Malian cohort came from a small rural village of predominantly one ethnic group, limiting generalizability. Because the controlled-infection cohort was small, analysis of inter-individual variability in gammadelta T cell responses was limited. Repeated controlled infections appeared to drive waves of new clonotype selection in Vdelta2-negative, largely Vdelta1+, gammadelta TCR repertoires. Compared with Australian children, Malian children appeared to have Vdelta2-negative gammadelta TCR repertoires that were more clonally expanded, less diverse and less shared. Vgamma9/Vdelta2+ TCR repertoires kept a highly stable polyclonal repertoire across time and infection, and many TCRgamma sequences overlapped between individuals.

Including cysteine and phenylalanine, the CDR3 has 16 amino acids. The kept DNA is CDR3 alone, 48 bases in frame from the first base. CDR1 and CDR2 were assigned from the germline V gene as TSWWSYY and QGS. V sheds 3 bases and J sheds 3 bases, leaving 17 bases between their ends. Regarding this clone: Its specific antigen is unknown. TCRdb's listed protein matches a much larger clone and diverges from this DNA's translation at residue 9, likely through a read error; the protein shown comes from the DNA.

For bulk TCR repertoire analysis, Vgamma9/Vdelta2+ and Vdelta2-negative gammadelta T cell populations were flow-sorted out of peripheral blood mononuclear cells. Sequencing input: gamma-delta T cells from blood. The clonotype originates from a pool of human donors (malaria-infected and uninfected, not separated). Recombination joined TRDV1 with TRDJ1; TRDD3 is a possible D gene, resting on 5 matching bases. The J gene was not available in TCRdb and was assigned here by matching the DNA to germline segments. The bases read TGTGCTCTTGGGGACAAGGTACTGGTCCCGTCCGATAAACTCATCTTT. Translated, it gives CALGDKVLVPSDKLIF.